This entry lists 26 T cell receptor beta chains sequenced from one sample in a study of T cell changes during pregnancy in multiple sclerosis. Clones were sequenced by immunoSEQ multiplex PCR, and TCRdb holds only the in-frame ones, with some missing. This table has approximately 49,000 clones, over 80% appearing once. The starting material was CD4+ T cells from peripheral blood mononuclear cells, obtained in the second trimester of pregnancy. The receptors originated from a female donor in good health, enrolled as a control in a pregnancy study.

This clone came up once. The DNA of the CDR3 is TGTGCCAGCAAACTAGCGGGAGGGGACACCGGGGAGCTGTTTTTT. It codes for CASKLAGGDTGELFF. The chain joins TRBV6-6 to TRBJ2-2, with 13 bases fitting TRBD2. CDR1 and CDR2 (germline): MNHNY, SVGAGI (reference sequence). The CDR3 totals 15 residues. The trim removed 7 bases at V and 3 bases at J, leaving 2 bases unmatched.

The V and J genes are TRBV7-2 and TRBJ1-3; 7 nucleotides agree with TRBD1. The germline V gene has CDR1 SGHTA and CDR2 FQGNSA. V shed 5 bases, J shed 0 bases, and the junction held 7 bases outside the gene matches. This CDR3 is built from 16 residues. The CDR3: CASSTRQGSSGNTIYF. The CDR3 DNA follows: TGTGCCAGCAGCACTCGACAGGGAAGCTCTGGAAACACCATATATTTT.

The chain combines TRBV5-1 with TRBJ2-7; TRBD2 matches 15 bases. The CDR3 has 16 amino acids. Looked up from germline, CDR1 is SGHRS and CDR2 is YFSETQ. The J segment lost 4 bases and the V segment lost 4 bases, leaving 6 bases of the junction unmatched. In DNA form, the CDR3 reads TGCGCCAGCAGCCAGGGACTAGCGGGAGGTTTTTACGAGCAGTACTTC. Residues: CASSQGLAGGFYEQYF.

The V and J genes are TRBV14 and TRBJ2-6; tentative D call: TRBD2 (5 bases). Per the germline V gene, CDR1 is SGHDN and CDR2 is FVKESK. V was shortened by 0 bases and J by 0 bases, with 6 bases between the two germline ends. CDR3 length: 16 residues. In DNA, the CDR3 is TGTGCCAGCAGCCAAGATCGGGGCTCTGGGGCCAACGTCCTGACTTTC. Residues: CASSQDRGSGANVLTF.

The genes are TRBV5-1 and TRBJ2-7, with TRBD1 identical over 9 bases. Per the germline V gene, CDR1 is SGHRS and CDR2 is YFSETQ. J was trimmed by 5 bases and V by 4 bases; bases with no gene match: 7. CDR3 length: 14 amino acids. DNA of the CDR3: TGCGCCAGCAGCCACCGGGACAGGGCCGACGAGCAGTACTTC. Amino acids: CASSHRDRADEQYF.

This clone appeared a few times. The rearrangement links TRBV29-1 to TRBJ2-3, with TRBD1 matching 8 bases. CDR1 is SQVTM, CDR2 ANQGSEA, per germline. V lost 4 bases to trimming and J lost 1 base; unmatched junction nucleotides: 4. The CDR3 sequence is 14 residues long. The CDR3 here is CSVAKGQGTDTQYF. CDR3 DNA sequence: TGCAGCGTTGCAAAGGGACAGGGCACAGATACGCAGTATTTT.

CDR3 residues: CASSLPGLAGGNTGELFF. The CDR3 region has the DNA TGTGCCAGCAGCCTCCCGGGACTAGCGGGAGGAAACACCGGGGAGCTGTTTTTT. The chain couples TRBV4-2 to TRBJ2-2; 15 bases match TRBD2. This CDR3 is 18 amino acids long. Per the germline V gene, CDR1 is LGHNA and CDR2 is YNFKEQ. V dropped 4 bases and J dropped 2; count of bases not matched to a gene: 5.

This rearrangement joins TRBV10-3 to TRBJ2-3; D perhaps matches TRBD2 (7 bases). The CDR3 totals 13 residues. V shed 6 bases and J shed 4 bases, with 11 bases lying between them. Per the germline V gene, CDR1 is ENHRY and CDR2 is SYGVKD. This CDR3 reads CAISGEGADTQYF. The CDR3 DNA reads as TGTGCCATCAGCGGGGAGGGGGCAGATACGCAGTATTTT.

The chain links TRBV18 to TRBJ2-2; perhaps TRBD1 as D (5 bases). With 4 bases removed from V and 0 bases from J, the gap between germline ends came to 9 bases. The length of the CDR3 is 15 residues. Germline-derived CDR1 and CDR2 are KGHSH and LQKENI. The CDR3 DNA sequence: TGTGCCAGCTCACTTAGGGGATCGAACACCGGGGAGCTGTTTTTT. Protein: CASSLRGSNTGELFF.

The chain employs TRBV4-2 and TRBJ2-7, with TRBD2 matching 7 bases. The CDR3 has 16 amino acids. Germline V gives CDR1 LGHNA, CDR2 YNFKEQ. The J segment lost 3 bases and the V segment lost 3 bases, leaving 11 bases of the junction unmatched. The DNA for the CDR3 is TGTGCCAGCAGCCACCGCTCGGGGCTAGCGGACTACGAGCAGTACTTC. Translating it yields CASSHRSGLADYEQYF.

The chain combines TRBV19 with TRBJ1-1; D is perhaps TRBD1 (6 bases). The CDR3 is made up of 14 amino acids. V lost 7 bases and J lost 4, with 16 bases in between. CDR1 and CDR2 (germline): LNHDA, SQIVND (reference sequence). This chain's CDR3 is CASTTQGFATEAFF. CDR3 DNA sequence: TGTGCCAGTACCACACAGGGCTTTGCCACTGAAGCTTTCTTT.

The rearrangement links TRBV10-2 to TRBJ2-5; TRBD2 matches at 8 bases. After removal of 4 bases from V and 0 bases from J, the junction contained 4 bases not matched to a gene. CDR3 length: 15 residues. Germline loops: CDR1 WSHSY, CDR2 SAAADI. CDR3 sequence: CASSVLAGDQETQYF. The DNA of the CDR3 is TGCGCCAGCAGTGTTCTAGCGGGTGACCAAGAGACCCAGTACTTC.

This chain uses TRBV6-4 with TRBJ2-7; 10 bases are a match to TRBD2. The J call is in doubt because the DNA end fits TRBJ2-1 better. The CDR3 extends over 16 amino acids. CDR1 is MRHNA and CDR2 is SNTAGT in the germline V gene. CDR3 DNA: TGTGCCAGCAGCCCGACTGGACTAGCGGTCTACAATGAGCAGTTCTTC. Amino acids: CASSPTGLAVYNEQFF.

This chain links TRBV28 with TRBJ1-1, with D possibly matching TRBD1 (6 bases). Between the trimmed V and J ends, which lost 5 bases and 1 base, there was a span of 14 bases. The V gene's germline CDR1 is MDHEN and CDR2 SYDVKM. The CDR3 is 15 amino acids. The CDR3 sequence: CASSVGGGGNTEAFF. As DNA, the CDR3 is TGTGCCAGCAGTGTTGGGGGAGGGGGGAACACTGAAGCTTTCTTT.

The rearrangement uses TRBV10-1 and TRBJ2-1; tentatively, D is TRBD2 (5 bases). V dropped 5 bases and J dropped 7 bases, with 21 bases sitting between them. Germline assignment: CDR1 WNHNN and CDR2 SYGVQD (reference sequence). This CDR3 spans 16 amino acids. CDR3 nucleotide sequence: TGCGCCAGCAGTCCCTCCTTAGCAGGTTGGGAGAATGAGCAGTTCTTC. As protein: CASSPSLAGWENEQFF.

The rearrangement uses TRBV6-4 and TRBJ1-2, with 8 positions matching TRBD1. Germline assignment: CDR1 MRHNA and CDR2 SNTAGT. This CDR3 is 14 amino acids long. Unmatched junction bases numbered 7, after V lost 5 bases and J lost 5 bases. CDR3: CASSPGTGIYGYTF. CDR3 DNA: TGTGCCAGCAGTCCCGGGACAGGAATATATGGCTACACCTTC.

This sequence joins TRBV28 and TRBJ1-4; D is possibly TRBD1 (5 bases). Trimming removed 5 bases at V and 7 bases at J, with 14 bases between. Germline V gene lookup returns CDR1 MDHEN and CDR2 SYDVKM. The CDR3 extends over 14 amino acids. The CDR3 region has the DNA TGTGCCAGCAGTGTGGCCGGGGGAGTTGAAAAACTGTTTTTT. Protein product: CASSVAGGVEKLFF.

This sequence joins TRBV7-9 and TRBJ1-5; D is ambiguous. The ends were cut back, 6 bases at V and 5 bases at J, with 20 bases in the middle. This CDR3 spans 16 amino acids. Germline CDR1 and CDR2: SEHNR and FQNEAQ (reference sequence). The CDR3 DNA reads TGTGCCAGCAGTTCCACCCACGGCGCAACAGATCAGCCCCAGCATTTT. This gives the protein CASSSTHGATDQPQHF.

This clone was picked up a small number of times. V is TRBV6-1 and J is TRBJ1-2; TRBD1 agrees at 7 bases. CDR3 size: 14 residues. In germline, CDR1 is MNHNS, CDR2 SASEGT. The ends lost 3 bases at V and 7 bases at J; junction bases unmatched: 8. Written as DNA, the CDR3 is TGTGCCAGCAGTGACCCCTCGACAGGGATTGGCTACACCTTC. As protein: CASSDPSTGIGYTF.

This chain links TRBV6-1 with TRBJ2-1; D ambiguous. Trimming removed 9 bases at V and 0 bases at J, with 9 bases between. Per germline, CDR1 MNHNS and CDR2 SASEGT. There are 13 residues in the CDR3. The CDR3 reads CASSRGSYNEQFF. CDR3 bases: TGTGCCAGTTCAAGAGGCTCCTACAATGAGCAGTTCTTC.

This chain uses TRBV19 with TRBJ1-3, with D possibly being TRBD1 (6 bases). V dropped 0 bases and J dropped 3 bases, with 24 bases sitting between them. The CDR3 covers 20 residues. Germline CDR1 is LNHDA and CDR2 is SQIVND (reference sequence). The CDR3 reads CASSIDRNTGRYRVGNTIYF. DNA for the CDR3: TGTGCCAGTAGTATAGATAGGAACACAGGGCGGTATCGGGTTGGAAACACCATATATTTT.

The chain couples TRBV7-3 to TRBJ2-5; the match to TRBD2 covers 8 bases. This CDR3 contains 14 residues. V dropped 5 bases and J dropped 2; count of bases not matched to a gene: 4. Germline lookup yields CDR1 SGHTA and CDR2 FQGTGA. CDR3 amino acids: CASSIAGKQETQYF. CDR3 coding DNA: TGTGCCAGCAGCATAGCGGGGAAACAAGAGACCCAGTACTTC.

The chain uses TRBV6-1 and TRBJ1-1; 10 bases agree with TRBD1. The CDR3 is made up of 15 amino acids. From germline, CDR1 is MNHNS and CDR2 SASEGT. J lost 2 bases, V lost 4 bases, and 4 bases had no gene match. CDR3 sequence: CASSGRTGGNTEAFF. Written as DNA, the CDR3 is TGTGCCAGCAGTGGGAGGACAGGGGGTAACACTGAAGCTTTCTTT.

This chain uses TRBV9 with TRBJ2-2; 9 bases line up with TRBD2. J was trimmed by 4 bases and V by 2 bases; bases with no gene match: 9. The CDR3 contains 17 residues. Germline assignment: CDR1 SGDLS and CDR2 YYNGEE. The CDR3 region has the DNA TGTGCCAGCAGCGTTAAGGTAGTAGCGGGAGCCACCGGGGAGCTGTTTTTT. Translating gives CASSVKVVAGATGELFF. Full variable domain (missing parts from reference TRBV9 and TRBJ2-2): DSGVTQTPKHLITATGQRVTLRCSPRSGDLSVYWYQQSLDQGLQFLIQYYNGEERAKGNILERFSAQQFPDLHSELNLSSLELGDSALYFCASSVKVVAGATGELFFGEGSRLTVL.

The chain carries TRBV18 and TRBJ2-7, with 9 bases identical to TRBD1. Germline CDR1 reads KGHSH; CDR2 reads LQKENI. This CDR3 has 17 amino acids. The ends lost 3 bases at V and 3 bases at J; junction bases unmatched: 12. CDR3 nucleotide sequence: TGTGCCAGCTCACCTCCGAATCTCGGGACAGGGTTCTACGAGCAGTACTTC. The encoded protein is CASSPPNLGTGFYEQYF. Full variable domain (outside the CDR3, taken from reference TRBV18 and TRBJ2-7): NAGVMQNPRHLVRRRGQEARLRCSPMKGHSHVYWYRQLPEEGLKFMVYLQKENIIDESGMPKERFSAEFPKEGPSILRIQQVVRGDSAAYFCASSPPNLGTGFYEQYFGPGTRLTVT.

The V call is TRBV14, the J call TRBJ2-3; maybe TRBD1 (6 bases). Looked up from germline, CDR1 is SGHDN and CDR2 is FVKESK. Trimming left V 7 bases short and J 1 base short, with 9 bases between. The CDR3 is 13 amino acids. The CDR3 protein is CASKQGGTDTQYF. DNA for the CDR3: TGTGCCAGCAAACAGGGCGGCACAGATACGCAGTATTTT. Full variable domain (outside the CDR3, taken from reference TRBV14 and TRBJ2-3): EAGVTQFPSHSVIEKGQTVTLRCDPISGHDNLYWYRRVMGKEIKFLLHFVKESKQDESGMPNNRFLAERTGGTYSTLKVQPAELEDSGVYFCASKQGGTDTQYFGPGTRLTVL.